This T cell receptor (beta chain) was sequenced during a study of Ad26.COV2.S vaccination and SARS-CoV-2 variants. Overall study context: Donor allocation was to the COV1001 Ad26.COV2.S trial arm. By the intramuscular route, Ad26.COV2.S was given once, or twice 56 days apart.

Comment on this clone: Its specificity is not known.

Treatment of the sample: about 20 received Ad26.COV2.S at low or high dose, single or two shots; roughly five received placebo; per-sample allocation not given. Sampling occurred on day 63 after the first vaccine or placebo injection. Vaccine was an Ad26 vector expressing Wuhan-strain SARS-CoV-2 spike. Sequencing was performed with immunoSEQ multiplex PCR; in TCRdb, only in-frame clones are kept and a portion is missing. The sample has around 340,000 clones; about 87% are singletons. Trimming took 5 bases from V and 2 from J; bases not matched to a gene: 8. This CDR3 is built from 16 residues. The germline CDR1 and CDR2 sequences are LNHDA and SQIVND (reference sequence). Study-wide points: Participants in the vaccine arm had higher spike-specific TCR breadth; placebo recipients had lower.

The V call is TRBV19, the J call TRBJ1-2, with TRBD1 identical over 10 bases. This TCR derives from a person aged 18-60 years who received the Ad26.COV2.S COVID-19 vaccine or a placebo. Sequenced material: peripheral blood, taken in a trial of Ad26.COV2.S vaccine versus placebo. CDR3 nucleotide sequence: TGTGCCAGTAGTTCGGGACAGGGGCCCAGAAACTATGGCTACACCTTC. It translates to CASSSGQGPRNYGYTF.